The 22 T cell receptor beta chains in this list originate from one sample, sequenced in a study of regulatory T cells in long-lasting Graves disease. In building TCR beta libraries, iRepertoire HTBI primers were used together with Arm-PCR of CDR3 regions. TCRdb recomputed calls from the multiplex PCR reads with MiXCR, one row per CDR3 protein. This sample has 600,000 to 650,000 distinct CDR3 sequences; 15% to 20% occur once, and the top ten carry roughly 18%. Time point defined: newly diagnosed GD, antithyroid drugs for less than 3 months. With RNA extracted from PBMCs as input, the TCR library was made. This same sample was also part of a study on T cells in Graves' hyperthyroidism and ophthalmopathy.

Source: peripheral blood mononuclear cells (PBMCs), taken at new diagnosis, from a patient treated with antithyroid drugs. The source of these receptors is a woman between 25 and 40 years old with Graves disease.

This clonotype was observed at least ten times. The chain recombines TRBV19 with TRBJ2-1; 8 bases map to TRBD1. CDR3 size: 15 residues. CDR1 is LNHDA, CDR2 SQIVND, per germline (reference sequence). V gave up 6 bases and J gave up 2 bases; unmatched junction bases: 6. The CDR3 protein is CASRDRVRTYNEQFF. The CDR3 nucleotides are TGTGCCAGTAGGGACAGGGTCCGTACCTACAATGAGCAGTTCTTC. Together with reference TRBV19 and TRBJ2-1, the CDR3 gives the full variable domain: DGGITQSPKYLFRKEGQNVTLSCEQNLNHDAMYWYRQDPGQGLRLIYYSQIVNDFQKGDIAEGYSVSREKKESFPLTVTSAQKNPTAFYLCASRDRVRTYNEQFFGPGTRLTVL.

This rearrangement joins TRBV28 to TRBJ1-6; D unclear. From germline, CDR1 is MDHEN and CDR2 SYDVKM. V dropped 7 bases and J dropped 9 bases, with 16 bases sitting between them. The CDR3 sequence is 14 residues long. For the CDR3, the DNA is TGTGCCAGCACCTTGAACCCAGCTATTTCACCCCTCCACTTT. Protein sequence: CASTLNPAISPLHF.

This clonotype was recorded at least ten times. The rearrangement links TRBV29-1 to TRBJ1-4, with a possible D match to TRBD1 (5 bases). The germline V gene has CDR1 SQVTM and CDR2 ANQGSEA. The V end was cut by 6 bases, the J end by 4 bases, with 12 bases between. CDR3 length equals 13 residues. The CDR3 here is CSVARENNEKLFF. The CDR3 coding sequence is TGCAGCGTCGCCAGGGAGAATAATGAAAAACTGTTTTTT.

This clonotype was observed a handful of times. The CDR3 is CASSQWAVGQDVSYEQYF. Here the CDR3 DNA reads TGCGCCAGCAGCCAATGGGCCGTGGGACAGGACGTCTCCTACGAGCAGTACTTC. The gene calls are TRBV4-1 and TRBJ2-7; TRBD1 matches at 8 bases. Trimming cost V 2 bases and J 0 bases; bases outside gene matches: 12. Germline V CDR1 and CDR2: MGHRA, YSYEKL. The CDR3 length is 18 residues.

The V call is TRBV3-1, the J call TRBJ1-1, with D tentatively TRBD1 (6 bases). Germline V lookup: CDR1 LGHDT, CDR2 YNNKEL (reference sequence). The CDR3 extends over 16 amino acids. Trimming removed 3 bases at V and 1 base at J, with 15 bases between. The DNA for the CDR3 is TGTGCCAGCAGCCAGGGGGGGCGAGCGCAGAACACTGAAGCTTTCTTT. Its protein is CASSQGGRAQNTEAFF.

In this sample, this clonotype turned up a few times. The rearrangement links TRBV4-1 to TRBJ2-2; D tentatively reads TRBD1 or TRBD2 (5 bases each). The CDR3 covers 14 residues. The germline CDR1 and CDR2 sequences are MGHRA and YSYEKL. The germline V and J ends were trimmed by 5 bases and 6 bases, with 13 bases remaining between them. The CDR3 region has the DNA TGCGCCAGCAGCTCCCCATTGGGGGCCGGGGAGCTGTTTTTT. Protein: CASSSPLGAGELFF.

The chain links TRBV2 to TRBJ2-1; 8 positions match TRBD2. From germline, CDR1 is SNHLY and CDR2 FYNNEI. The CDR3 is made up of 16 amino acids. V was clipped by 4 bases and J by 1 base; unmatched bases: 6. The CDR3 is CASSVYRGGSYNEQFF. In DNA, the CDR3 is TGTGCCAGCAGTGTATACCGGGGGGGATCCTACAATGAGCAGTTCTTC.

This chain links TRBV19 with TRBJ1-5, with a possible D match to TRBD1 (6 bases). The CDR3 spans 16 residues. In germline, CDR1 is LNHDA, CDR2 SQIVND (reference sequence). Trimming cost V 4 bases and J 9 bases, with 22 bases left between them. The CDR3 region is CASSTHTRGGFAPQHF. CDR3 sequence (DNA): TGTGCCAGTAGTACCCACACAAGGGGGGGGTTCGCGCCCCAGCATTTT.

As regards this clonotype: Likely a read error: the CDR3 ends without its conserved phenylalanine or tryptophan. The chain employs TRBV28 and TRBJ2-7; the D is unclear. The germline V gene has CDR1 MDHEN and CDR2 SYDVKM. V lost 11 bases, J lost 3 bases, and 17 bases lay in between. This CDR3 is 13 amino acids long. The CDR3 reads CAGTRAGSYEQYL. CDR3 bases: TGTGCCGGCACACGGGCAGGCAGCTACGAGCAGTACCTC.

Note on this clonotype: A much larger clone sits a single nucleotide away, making a read error possible. The rearrangement uses TRBV12-3 or TRBV12-4 and TRBJ2-5; D gene ambiguous. The CDR3 contains 13 residues. The CDR3, as DNA: TGTGCCAGCAGTTACTCGAGATGGGCGACCCGGTACTTC. Translated, it gives CASSYSRWATRYF.

This clonotype was seen a handful of times. This chain links TRBV2 with TRBJ1-5; D ambiguous. Trimming shortened V by 3 bases and J by 0 bases, and 6 bases separated the two germline ends. Germline V gene data show CDR1 as SNHLY and CDR2 as FYNNEI. The CDR3 extends over 14 amino acids. The CDR3 reads CASSDLNSNQPQHF. For the CDR3, the DNA is TGTGCCAGCAGTGATTTAAATAGCAATCAGCCCCAGCATTTT. Full variable domain (missing parts from reference TRBV2 and TRBJ1-5): EPEVTQTPSHQVTQMGQEVILRCVPISNHLYFYWYRQILGQKVEFLVSFYNNEISEKSEIFDDQFSVERPDGSNFTLKIRSTKLEDSAMYFCASSDLNSNQPQHFGDGTRLSIL.

This clonotype was seen a handful of times. The chain links TRBV30 to TRBJ2-2; no clear D. CDR1 and CDR2 (germline): GTSNPN, SVGIG (reference sequence). V lost 3 bases and J lost 1, with 15 bases in between. There are 16 residues in the CDR3. CDR3 residues: CAWSLLPSRNTGELFF. Written as DNA, the CDR3 is TGTGCCTGGAGCCTCTTGCCTTCCCGGAACACCGGGGAGCTGTTTTTT.

At least ten counts were recorded for this clonotype. This rearrangement joins TRBV2 to TRBJ1-2; unclear D gene. This CDR3 region has 13 residues. From germline, CDR1 is SNHLY and CDR2 FYNNEI. Between the trimmed V and J ends, which lost 4 bases and 2 bases, there was a span of 8 bases. The CDR3 nucleotides read TGTGCCAGCAGTGTCGTCCCAAACTATGGCTACACCTTC. Its protein is CASSVVPNYGYTF.

This clonotype was detected a few times. The chain combines TRBV9 with TRBJ2-1, with a weak D call TRBD2 (6 bases). Germline CDR1 reads SGDLS; CDR2 reads YYNGEE. Trimming removed 0 bases at V and 9 bases at J, with 25 bases between. The CDR3 has 18 amino acids. Here the CDR3 DNA reads TGTGCCAGCAGCGTAGACCCGAGCCGACAAACGGGAGACAGTGAGCAGTTCTTC. Its translation is CASSVDPSRQTGDSEQFF.

The CDR3 nucleotides are TGTGCCAGCAGCCGTCTAGCGGGAGAGATTGATACGCAGTATTTT. This sequence encodes CASSRLAGEIDTQYF. The chain carries TRBV12-3 or TRBV12-4 and TRBJ2-3, with TRBD2 matching 10 bases. The J segment lost 6 bases and the V segment lost 6 bases, leaving 9 bases of the junction unmatched. CDR3 length: 15 amino acids.

This clonotype was picked up many times. This chain uses TRBV28 with TRBJ2-7; 8 bases fit TRBD1. Per the germline V gene, CDR1 is MDHEN and CDR2 is SYDVKM. CDR3 length equals 13 residues. Unmatched junction bases numbered 7, after V lost 6 bases and J lost 6 bases. The CDR3 spells CASRRTGLGEQYF. The CDR3 region has the DNA TGTGCCAGCAGACGGACAGGGCTGGGCGAGCAGTACTTC.

This clonotype was counted only a few times. This sequence joins TRBV12-3 or TRBV12-4 and TRBJ2-5; 8 bases agree with TRBD2. The junction had 12 bases not matched to a gene; V was cut back by 5 bases and J by 7 bases. The CDR3 is 15 residues long. The CDR3 protein is CASSRSGSGGGTQYF. The CDR3 nucleotides read TGTGCCAGCAGTCGCAGCGGGAGTGGTGGAGGGACCCAGTACTTC.

This clonotype was seen many times. This rearrangement joins TRBV5-6 to TRBJ1-2; TRBD1 is a possible D gene (5 bases). CDR1 is SGHDT and CDR2 is YYEEEE in the germline V gene. V lost 1 base and J 8 bases, leaving 12 bases between the germline ends. CDR3 size: 13 residues. The CDR3 nucleotides are TGTGCCAGCAGCTTGTTGGCAGGGAAGGGCTACACCTTC. Its translation is CASSLLAGKGYTF.

The chain links TRBV6-2 or TRBV6-3 to TRBJ2-7; TRBD2 might be the D (6 bases). The CDR3 loop spans 16 amino acids. V lost 6 bases and J 2 bases, leaving 20 bases between the germline ends. Germline-derived CDR1 and CDR2 are MNHEY and SVGEGT. In DNA, the CDR3 is TGTGCCAGCAGCGCACCCGCGGGTAGCGGCCCCTACGAGCAGTACTTC. It is translated as CASSAPAGSGPYEQYF.

This clonotype was counted between two and nine times. This chain links TRBV9 with TRBJ2-1, with no clear D. The CDR3 length is 12 residues. Trimming cost V 0 bases and J 8 bases, with 6 bases left between them. The germline V gene has CDR1 SGDLS and CDR2 YYNGEE. CDR3 protein: CASSVELDEQFF. DNA of the CDR3: TGTGCCAGCAGCGTAGAGCTGGATGAGCAGTTCTTC. The full variable domain, completed using reference TRBV9 and TRBJ2-1, is DSGVTQTPKHLITATGQRVTLRCSPRSGDLSVYWYQQSLDQGLQFLIQYYNGEERAKGNILERFSAQQFPDLHSELNLSSLELGDSALYFCASSVELDEQFFGPGTRLTVL.

This chain links TRBV28 with TRBJ2-1; 8 nucleotides line up with TRBD2. This CDR3 comprises 15 residues. The V segment lost 6 bases and the J segment 4 bases; nucleotides outside the gene matches: 8. Germline loops: CDR1 MDHEN, CDR2 SYDVKM. The CDR3 region is CASSRPGGGYNEQFF. In DNA, the CDR3 is TGTGCCAGCAGCCGACCGGGGGGGGGATACAATGAGCAGTTCTTC.

The sample holds a few counts of this clonotype. The chain has TRBV24-1 and TRBJ2-3, with no clear D. The V gene's germline CDR1 is KGHDR and CDR2 SFDVKD. Trimming left V 2 bases short and J 0 bases short, with 11 bases between. The CDR3 extends over 16 amino acids. This CDR3 is CATSDSGHYSTDTQYF. The CDR3 coding sequence is TGTGCCACCAGTGATTCGGGTCACTATAGCACAGATACGCAGTATTTT.